The rows below give T cell receptor beta chains drawn from one sample of a study of T-cell reconstitution after alpha-beta-depleted transplantation in children. One entry per CDR3 protein, called by TCRdb with MiXCR from the PCR reads. The table records about 300,000 distinct CDR3 sequences, nearly 8% of them present only once. Sequenced material: peripheral blood, taken 360 days after TCRalphabeta/CD19-depleted stem cell transplant. The receptor source for this set is a female patient aged 2-15 years who had a stem cell transplant for Fanconi anemia, so the T cells may come from the graft donor. Each CDR3 is given with its conserved first and last residue. The order of the fields is clone size, D gene, J gene, V gene, CDR3 DNA, CDR3 protein. A D gene is named only where the DNA matches it firmly. Rows may omit the clone size; those that give it use once, few, many or a size class.

abundance: NA; d_gene: NA; j_gene: TRBJ1-1; v_gene: TRBV6-2/TRBV6-3; CDR3nt: TGTGCCAGCAGTTACTTCGGGAGAAGGAAGAACACTGAAGCTTTCTTT; CDR3aa: CASSYFGRRKNTEAFF
abundance: NA; d_gene: TRBD1; j_gene: TRBJ1-2; v_gene: TRBV7-8; CDR3nt: TGTGCCAGCAGTTTCGTTCAGGGGGAGGCTTTATCTGGCTACACCTTC; CDR3aa: CASSFVQGEALSGYTF
abundance: NA; d_gene: NA; j_gene: TRBJ2-5; v_gene: TRBV4-2; CDR3nt: TGTGCCAGCAACCAGCTGGGGGGGCGGGGAGAGTCCCAGTACTTC; CDR3aa: CASNQLGGRGESQYF
abundance: NA; d_gene: NA; j_gene: TRBJ2-1; v_gene: TRBV28; CDR3nt: TGTGCCAGCAGTTTCTCAGCTTACAATAATGAGCAGTTCTTC; CDR3aa: CASSFSAYNNEQFF
abundance: many; d_gene: TRBD1; j_gene: TRBJ1-5; v_gene: TRBV11-2; CDR3nt: TGTGCCAGCAGCTTAGGGACAGGGGCGGTTCCACCCCAGCATTTT; CDR3aa: CASSLGTGAVPPQHF
abundance: many; d_gene: TRBD1; j_gene: TRBJ1-2; v_gene: TRBV29-1; CDR3nt: TGCAGCGCTAGTGTGGGACAGGGCGTTTATGGCTACACCTTC; CDR3aa: CSASVGQGVYGYTF
abundance: many; d_gene: NA; j_gene: TRBJ2-2; v_gene: TRBV27; CDR3nt: TGTGCCAGCAGTTTATTCGCAGAAACGAACACCGGGGAGCTGTTTTTT; CDR3aa: CASSLFAETNTGELFF
abundance: many; d_gene: NA; j_gene: TRBJ1-1; v_gene: TRBV5-1; CDR3nt: TGCGCCAGCAGCTCTTATGACGGAGGGAACACTGAAGCTTTCTTT; CDR3aa: CASSSYDGGNTEAFF
abundance: many; d_gene: NA; j_gene: TRBJ1-1; v_gene: TRBV7-2; CDR3nt: TGTGCCAGCAGCTCCCGTCCGGGCAACACTGAAGCTTTCTTT; CDR3aa: CASSSRPGNTEAFF
abundance: many; d_gene: TRBD2; j_gene: TRBJ2-7; v_gene: TRBV7-2; CDR3nt: TGTGCCAGCAAGAGACTGGGGGGACTAGCGGGGGTCGAGCAGTACTTC; CDR3aa: CASKRLGGLAGVEQYF
abundance: many; d_gene: NA; j_gene: TRBJ2-7; v_gene: TRBV20-1; CDR3nt: TGCAGTGCTAGGGTAGGGACGCACTACGAGCAGTACTTC; CDR3aa: CSARVGTHYEQYF
abundance: few; d_gene: TRBD1; j_gene: TRBJ1-1; v_gene: TRBV7-9; CDR3nt: TGTGCCAGCAGCTCCCGGGACAGGGTGACTGAAGCTTTCTTT; CDR3aa: CASSSRDRVTEAFF
abundance: many; d_gene: NA; j_gene: TRBJ1-1; v_gene: TRBV11-2; CDR3nt: TGTGCCAGCAGCAGAGTCACTGAAGCTTTCTTT; CDR3aa: CASSRVTEAFF
abundance: many; d_gene: NA; j_gene: TRBJ2-3; v_gene: TRBV24-1; CDR3nt: TGTGCCACCAGTGATTTCAGAGCCAGGGGCTCCTTGGACACAGATACGCAGTATTTT; CDR3aa: CATSDFRARGSLDTDTQYF
abundance: many; d_gene: NA; j_gene: TRBJ1-2; v_gene: TRBV25-1; CDR3nt: TGTGCCAGCAGTAAGGAGGGCCCCTATGGCTACACCTTC; CDR3aa: CASSKEGPYGYTF
abundance: many; d_gene: TRBD1; j_gene: TRBJ2-7; v_gene: TRBV5-1; CDR3nt: TGCGCCAGCAGAAGAGGGACAGGGGCCTACGAGCAGTACTTC; CDR3aa: CASRRGTGAYEQYF
abundance: many; d_gene: NA; j_gene: TRBJ2-1; v_gene: TRBV7-3; CDR3nt: TGTGCCAGCAGCCCAACAGTCACGCCTGGCTACAATGAGCAGTTCTTC; CDR3aa: CASSPTVTPGYNEQFF
abundance: NA; d_gene: NA; j_gene: TRBJ2-7; v_gene: TRBV30; CDR3nt: TGTGCCCTAGTGGGTCAGGGCTCCTACGAGCAGTACTTC; CDR3aa: CALVGQGSYEQYF
abundance: NA; d_gene: TRBD1; j_gene: TRBJ2-7; v_gene: TRBV3-1; CDR3nt: TGTGCCAGCAGCCAAGGAACCGGGACAGTTATTCCCTACGAGCAGTACTTC; CDR3aa: CASSQGTGTVIPYEQYF
abundance: NA; d_gene: NA; j_gene: TRBJ1-2; v_gene: TRBV6-4; CDR3nt: TGTGCCAGCAATCCTCTCGGGGATTCGGGGGGCTACACCTTC; CDR3aa: CASNPLGDSGGYTF
abundance: NA; d_gene: NA; j_gene: TRBJ1-5; v_gene: TRBV18; CDR3nt: TGTGCCAGCTCACCACCGGGATCAAGGGGGGGACAGCCCCAGCATTTT; CDR3aa: CASSPPGSRGGQPQHF
abundance: NA; d_gene: NA; j_gene: TRBJ2-1; v_gene: TRBV28; CDR3nt: TGTGCCAGCAGTTTATTGGGGGGGGGCAACGATGAGCAGTTCTTC; CDR3aa: CASSLLGGGNDEQFF
abundance: NA; d_gene: NA; j_gene: TRBJ2-1; v_gene: TRBV5-6; CDR3nt: TGTGCCAGCAGCCAGTCGGCGGGGAGGTATTACAATGAGCAGTTCTTC; CDR3aa: CASSQSAGRYYNEQFF
abundance: NA; d_gene: TRBD1; j_gene: TRBJ2-2; v_gene: TRBV5-1; CDR3nt: TGCGCCAGCAGCCGAGACAGGGTAGGAACCGGGGAGCTGTTTTTT; CDR3aa: CASSRDRVGTGELFF
abundance: many; d_gene: NA; j_gene: TRBJ2-7; v_gene: TRBV5-6; CDR3nt: TGTGCCAGCAGCTTTTACTACGAGCAGTACTTC; CDR3aa: CASSFYYEQYF
abundance: NA; d_gene: NA; j_gene: TRBJ1-3; v_gene: TRBV4-1; CDR3nt: TGCGCCAGCAGCCAAGAGGGAGGAAACACCATATATTTT; CDR3aa: CASSQEGGNTIYF
abundance: many; d_gene: TRBD1; j_gene: TRBJ2-3; v_gene: TRBV5-4; CDR3nt: TGTGCCAGTGGACAGGGGGCAGGAGATACGCAGTATTTT; CDR3aa: CASGQGAGDTQYF
abundance: few; d_gene: NA; j_gene: TRBJ2-3; v_gene: TRBV27; CDR3nt: TGTGCCAGCAGTTGGGGTAGCGGTATCACAGATACGCAGTATTTT; CDR3aa: CASSWGSGITDTQYF
abundance: many; d_gene: TRBD1; j_gene: TRBJ2-1; v_gene: TRBV28; CDR3nt: TGTGCCAGCAGTCCCCCAGGGGGACGGGGAATTAATGAGCAGTTCTTC; CDR3aa: CASSPPGGRGINEQFF
abundance: NA; d_gene: NA; j_gene: TRBJ1-4; v_gene: TRBV20-1; CDR3nt: TGCAGTGCTAGAGTTCTTAATGAAAAACTGTTTTTT; CDR3aa: CSARVLNEKLFF
abundance: many; d_gene: NA; j_gene: TRBJ1-2; v_gene: TRBV12-3/TRBV12-4; CDR3nt: TGTGCCAGCAGTCCCTTTAGGGTGTCCGAGGGCTACACCTTC; CDR3aa: CASSPFRVSEGYTF
abundance: many; d_gene: TRBD1; j_gene: TRBJ1-2; v_gene: TRBV6-2/TRBV6-3; CDR3nt: TGTGCCAGCAGTCCCGGGACAGGTACTAACTTCTATGGCTACACCTTC; CDR3aa: CASSPGTGTNFYGYTF
abundance: NA; d_gene: NA; j_gene: TRBJ2-2; v_gene: TRBV19; CDR3nt: TGTGCCACGAGAGGTTGGGTCGAGGGCGGGGAGCTGTTTTTT; CDR3aa: CATRGWVEGGELFF
abundance: many; d_gene: NA; j_gene: TRBJ2-4; v_gene: TRBV9; CDR3nt: TGTGCCAGCAGCGTAGGTAGCAAAAACATTCAGTACTTC; CDR3aa: CASSVGSKNIQYF
abundance: NA; d_gene: NA; j_gene: TRBJ2-7; v_gene: TRBV12-3/TRBV12-4; CDR3nt: TGTGCCTTCCCTTTTAATGTCTTAACGGGGAACGCGACCTACGAGCAGTACTTC; CDR3aa: CAFPFNVLTGNATYEQYF
abundance: NA; d_gene: TRBD2; j_gene: TRBJ2-7; v_gene: TRBV28; CDR3nt: TGTGCCAGCAGACCCAGCGGGAGGCCCTCCTACGAGCAGTACTTC; CDR3aa: CASRPSGRPSYEQYF
abundance: many; d_gene: NA; j_gene: TRBJ2-2; v_gene: TRBV6-5; CDR3nt: TGTGCCAGCAGTTACGGATTACAGACCGGGGAGCTGTTTTTT; CDR3aa: CASSYGLQTGELFF
abundance: few; d_gene: NA; j_gene: TRBJ1-1; v_gene: TRBV5-1; CDR3nt: TGCGCCAGCAGCAAGGAGGGGGCTGAAGCTTTCTTT; CDR3aa: CASSKEGAEAFF
abundance: many; d_gene: NA; j_gene: TRBJ2-2; v_gene: TRBV9; CDR3nt: TGTGCCAGCAGCGTAGGGGCCTTGAACACCGGGGAGCTGTTTTTT; CDR3aa: CASSVGALNTGELFF
abundance: few; d_gene: NA; j_gene: TRBJ2-7; v_gene: TRBV5-1; CDR3nt: TGCGCCAGCAGCTGGGGGGCGGGAGATACAAGCGAGCAGTACTTC; CDR3aa: CASSWGAGDTSEQYF
abundance: many; d_gene: TRBD1; j_gene: TRBJ1-1; v_gene: TRBV12-3/TRBV12-4; CDR3nt: TGTGCCAGCAGCCGAGACAGGGGCACTGAAGCTTTCTTT; CDR3aa: CASSRDRGTEAFF
abundance: NA; d_gene: NA; j_gene: TRBJ1-2; v_gene: TRBV6-5; CDR3nt: TGTGCCAGCAGTCGCCCCACCGGGGCTAGGGGGTATGGCTACACCTTC; CDR3aa: CASSRPTGARGYGYTF
abundance: many; d_gene: NA; j_gene: TRBJ1-4; v_gene: TRBV15; CDR3nt: TGTGCCACCAGCAGAGACAGGGGTACTAATGAAAAACTGTTTTTT; CDR3aa: CATSRDRGTNEKLFF
abundance: many; d_gene: NA; j_gene: TRBJ1-1; v_gene: TRBV11-2; CDR3nt: TGTGCCAGCAGCTTAGGTCTGAATAGTGAAGCTTTCTTT; CDR3aa: CASSLGLNSEAFF